This passage covers 23 T cell receptor beta chains from one sample sequenced in a study of blood T cell repertoires in COVID-19. Data came from immunoSEQ multiplex PCR; TCRdb stores just in-frame clones and leaves some out. The table lists 200,000 to 250,000 clones, approximately 86% of them singletons, with about 9.4% in the top ten. The specimen sequenced was peripheral blood. All receptors derive from a woman in her fifties or sixties with COVID-19, enrolled during active disease.

The chain uses TRBV24-1 and TRBJ1-2; 7 nucleotides agree with TRBD1. The germline V gene has CDR1 KGHDR and CDR2 SFDVKD. The J segment lost 0 bases and the V segment lost 5 bases, leaving 2 bases of the junction unmatched. The CDR3 runs to 14 residues. CDR3 loop: CATSATGANYGYTF. The CDR3, as DNA: TGTGCCACCAGTGCAACAGGGGCTAACTATGGCTACACCTTC.

The chain employs TRBV5-6 and TRBJ1-2; D gene unclear. The V and J ends lost 0 bases and 4 bases respectively, with 13 bases between them. CDR1 SGHDT and CDR2 YYEEEE come from the germline V gene. This CDR3 has 15 residues. Written as DNA, the CDR3 is TGTGCCAGCAGCTTGGGTATTTTTAGCACCTATGGCTACACCTTC. Translated: CASSLGIFSTYGYTF.

V gene TRBV3-1 (or the pseudogene TRBV3-2) combines with J gene TRBJ1-6; D uncertain. V was cut by 1 base and J by 11 bases, with 12 bases left in between. CDR3 size: 14 residues. Germline V gene sequence: CDR1 LGHDT, CDR2 YNNKEL (reference sequence). The CDR3 loop reads CASSQVVRRPPLHF. Here the CDR3 DNA reads TGTGCCAGCAGCCAAGTAGTAAGGAGGCCACCCCTCCACTTT.

This clone has just a few counts. This chain connects TRBV21-1 to TRBJ1-1. TRBV21-1 counts as a pseudogene. CDR3 length: 15 residues. The CDR3 region has the DNA TGTGCCAGCAGCAAAGGAATGAGAGCTAACACTGAAGCTTTCTTT. Residues: CASSKGMRANTEAFF.

The gene calls are TRBV2 and TRBJ2-3; 8 positions match TRBD2. With 4 bases clipped from V and 6 bases from J, the junction kept 9 bases outside the gene matches. This CDR3 has 15 residues. Germline CDR1 is SNHLY and CDR2 is FYNNEI. DNA of the CDR3: TGTGCCAGCAGTGGAACGGGACTAGGTTTGGATACGCAGTATTTT. It is translated as CASSGTGLGLDTQYF.

The CDR3 DNA follows: TGTGCCAGCAGTTACTCGATAATCCGACTAGAGACCCAGTACTTC. This sequence encodes CASSYSIIRLETQYF. The gene calls are TRBV6-5 and TRBJ2-5; D ambiguous. V was cut by 0 bases and J by 4 bases, with 12 bases left in between. CDR3 size: 15 residues. Looked up from germline, CDR1 is MNHEY and CDR2 is SVGAGI.

V and J are TRBV11-2 and TRBJ2-7, with D perhaps matching TRBD2 (7 bases). Germline values: CDR1 SGHAT, CDR2 FQNNGV. Trimming shortened V by 2 bases and J by 2 bases, and 13 bases separated the two germline ends. The CDR3 sequence is 15 residues long. CDR3 amino acids: CASSLNREGTYEQYF. Here the CDR3 DNA reads TGTGCCAGCAGCTTAAACAGGGAGGGGACCTACGAGCAGTACTTC. Full variable domain (missing parts from reference TRBV11-2 and TRBJ2-7): EAGVAQSPRYKIIEKRQSVAFWCNPISGHATLYWYQQILGQGPKLLIQFQNNGVVDDSQLPKDRFSAERLKGVDSTLKIQPAKLEDSAVYLCASSLNREGTYEQYFGPGTRLTVT.

The chain employs TRBV11-2 and TRBJ2-3; D call uncertain. The CDR3 runs to 13 residues. Germline loops: CDR1 SGHAT, CDR2 FQNNGV. Trimming removed 5 bases from V and 4 bases from J, with 10 bases in between. CDR3 protein: CASSPSRADTQYF. CDR3 DNA: TGTGCCAGCAGCCCTTCTAGAGCAGATACGCAGTATTTT.

The chain combines TRBV30 with TRBJ2-7; D unclear. CDR3 size: 13 residues. Deletions cut 3 bases from V and 5 bases from J, with 14 bases between. Per the germline V gene, CDR1 is GTSNPN and CDR2 is SVGIG (reference sequence). In DNA form, the CDR3 reads TGTGCCTGGAGGCCGGCAGGAACGGACGAGCAGTACTTC. Its protein product is CAWRPAGTDEQYF.

In DNA form, the CDR3 reads TGTGCCAGCAGCTTAGGGACTGGGACAGGCTACACAGATACGCAGTATTTT. It encodes CASSLGTGTGYTDTQYF. The chain carries TRBV11-3 and TRBJ2-3, with 8 bases matching TRBD1. Trimming removed 1 base from V and 2 bases from J; junction bases left unmatched: 8. CDR1 is SGHNT and CDR2 is YENEEA in the germline V gene. This CDR3 comprises 17 residues.

V and J are TRBV7-2 and TRBJ1-3; D remains ambiguous. V was pared by 1 base and J by 9 bases, with 7 bases between. Germline-derived CDR1 and CDR2 are SGHTA and FQGNSA. CDR3 size: 12 residues. CDR3 bases: TGTGCCAGCAGCTTAGGAGGCGTCACCATATATTTT. Its protein is CASSLGGVTIYF.

The chain carries TRBV18 and TRBJ2-2; tentative D call: TRBD1 (6 bases). This CDR3 comprises 16 residues. Germline V lookup: CDR1 KGHSH, CDR2 LQKENI. V was cut by 3 bases and J by 3 bases, with 14 bases left in between. The CDR3 nucleotides read TGTGCCAGCTCACCTATGATCCCAGGGGACACCGGGGAGCTGTTTTTT. Its translation: CASSPMIPGDTGELFF. The whole variable domain, filled in from reference TRBV18 and TRBJ2-2, reads NAGVMQNPRHLVRRRGQEARLRCSPMKGHSHVYWYRQLPEEGLKFMVYLQKENIIDESGMPKERFSAEFPKEGPSILRIQQVVRGDSAAYFCASSPMIPGDTGELFFGEGSRLTVL.

The chain joins TRBV3-1 (or the pseudogene TRBV3-2) to TRBJ2-7; D remains unclear. V gave up 0 bases and J gave up 4 bases, with 7 bases separating them. The length of the CDR3 is 13 residues. Germline V gives CDR1 LGHDT, CDR2 YNNKEL (reference sequence). This chain's CDR3 is CASSQDKQYEQYF. The CDR3 region has the DNA TGTGCCAGCAGCCAAGATAAACAGTACGAGCAGTACTTC.

The chain has TRBV14 and TRBJ2-2; 7 bases are a match to TRBD1. CDR1 is SGHDN, CDR2 FVKESK, per germline. J lost 4 bases, V lost 6 bases, and 8 bases had no gene match. The CDR3 loop spans 15 amino acids. The CDR3 sequence is CASRKQGIATGELFF. The CDR3 DNA reads as TGTGCCAGCAGGAAACAGGGGATTGCCACCGGGGAGCTGTTTTTT.

This clone was recorded only once. J is TRBJ1-3 and V is TRBV12-2; the D call in the table, TRBD1, was not verified against the DNA. TRBV12-2 is given as a pseudogene. This CDR3 has 16 residues. The CDR3 nucleotides read TGTGCAAGTCGCTCTGGGACAGGGGGAGGTGGAAACACCATATATTTT. Amino acids: CASRSGTGGGGNTIYF.

The genes are TRBV27 and TRBJ2-7; the match to TRBD2 covers 11 bases. The V gene's germline CDR1 is MNHEY and CDR2 SMNVEV (reference sequence). The CDR3 length is 14 residues. The junction had 6 bases not matched to a gene; V was cut back by 9 bases and J by 2 bases. Here the CDR3 reads CASTVAGGAYEQYF. The DNA for the CDR3 is TGTGCCAGTACAGTAGCGGGGGGGGCCTACGAGCAGTACTTC.

CDR3 in DNA: TGTGCCAGCAGCGTAGTAGCCCCGCTAGCCAAAAACATTCAGTACTTC. This encodes CASSVVAPLAKNIQYF. The chain combines TRBV9 with TRBJ2-4; D is unresolved. V was shortened by 0 bases and J by 0 bases, with 10 bases between the two germline ends. Germline loops: CDR1 SGDLS, CDR2 YYNGEE. The CDR3 is 16 amino acids.

V gene TRBV15 combines with J gene TRBJ2-3; 9 bases fit TRBD2. CDR3 length: 17 amino acids. V shed 3 bases and J 5 bases; nucleotides not matched to a gene: 12. Germline lookup yields CDR1 LNHNV and CDR2 YYDKDF (reference sequence). In DNA, the CDR3 is TGTGCCACCAGCAGCGGCGCTTGGGGACTAGCAAGAGATACGCAGTATTTT. This sequence encodes CATSSGAWGLARDTQYF.

This clone was seen just once. This chain links TRBV27 with TRBJ1-4; TRBD1 matches at 10 bases. V trimming: 5 bases; J trimming: 6 bases; junction bases outside the gene matches: 9. The CDR3 extends over 16 amino acids. Germline V CDR1 and CDR2: MNHEY, SMNVEV (reference sequence). The CDR3: CASSRNPGQGDEKLFF. CDR3 nucleotide sequence: TGTGCCAGCAGTCGCAACCCCGGACAGGGGGATGAAAAACTGTTTTTT.

The gene calls are TRBV6-6 and TRBJ1-2; no clear D gene. V was clipped by 5 bases and J by 8 bases, with 9 bases between them. The germline V gene has CDR1 MNHNY and CDR2 SVGAGI (reference sequence). There are 11 residues in the CDR3. CDR3 amino acids: CASSTGSGYTF. For the CDR3, the DNA is TGTGCCAGCAGTACGGGGAGCGGCTACACCTTC.

The chain has TRBV24-1 and TRBJ2-6, with 13 bases aligning to TRBD2. The CDR3 totals 21 residues. Germline CDR1 KGHDR, CDR2 SFDVKD. V lost 7 bases, J lost 3 bases, and 17 bases stayed unmatched. The CDR3 is CATSPPPPLGLAGVGANVLTF. In DNA form, the CDR3 reads TGTGCCACCAGCCCCCCCCCTCCTCTAGGACTAGCGGGGGTTGGGGCCAACGTCCTGACTTTC.

The chain uses TRBV6-6 and TRBJ1-6, with 7 positions matching TRBD1. The CDR3 extends over 13 amino acids. CDR1 is MNHNY, CDR2 SVGAGI, per germline (reference sequence). V lost 7 bases, J lost 5 bases, and 2 bases stayed unmatched. The DNA of the CDR3 is TGTGCCAGCATCCAGGGGGATAATTCACCCCTCCACTTT. It specifies CASIQGDNSPLHF.

J is TRBJ2-5 and V is TRBV29-1, with 12 positions matching TRBD2. V lost 4 bases, J lost 4 bases, and 4 bases stayed unmatched. Germline CDR1 reads SQVTM; CDR2 reads ANQGSEA. This CDR3 has 14 amino acids. CDR3 sequence reads: CSVVTSGGRETQYF. The CDR3 bases are TGCAGCGTTGTCACTAGCGGGGGGAGAGAGACCCAGTACTTC.